A selection of T cell receptor beta chains follows, all from one sample in a study of T cell responses to AZD1222 COVID-19 vaccine. Profiling relied on immunoSEQ multiplex PCR, and the TCRdb table lists in-frame clones only, not all of them. Found here are roughly 99,000 clones, roughly nine tenths of them singletons; the top ten hold under 7%. The sample in question was peripheral blood, obtained on day 0 of AZD1222 vaccination. These receptors were taken from an adult in good health. CDR3s include the opening cysteine and the closing phenylalanine or tryptophan. A D gene is named only where the DNA matches it firmly. Not every row has a clone size; where given, it reads once, few, many or a size class.

NA,TRBJ2-2,TRBV7-2,NA,CASSLGGDTGELFF,TGTGCCAGCAGCTTAGGTGGGGACACCGGGGAGCTGTTTTTT
TRBD2,TRBJ2-5,TRBV15,NA,CATRWTGRAQETQYF,TGTGCCACCAGGTGGACTGGGAGGGCGCAAGAGACCCAGTACTTC
NA,TRBJ2-7,TRBV3-1/TRBV3-2,few,CASSQGGWVGGLSHEQYF,TGTGCCAGCAGCCAAGGGGGCTGGGTGGGAGGCCTCTCCCACGAGCAGTACTTC
NA,TRBJ1-1,TRBV19,NA,CASRKAGNTEAFF,TGTGCCAGTAGAAAGGCAGGGAACACTGAAGCTTTCTTT
NA,TRBJ1-2,TRBV5-4,NA,CASSLGGYYGYTF,TGTGCCAGCAGCTTGGGCGGTTACTATGGCTACACCTTC
NA,TRBJ2-7,TRBV28,NA,CASIGRGRDYSRQYF,TGTGCCAGCATAGGAAGGGGAAGAGACTACTCACGGCAGTACTTC
TRBD2,TRBJ2-1,TRBV7-3,NA,CASAFSGSRNNEQFF,TGTGCCAGCGCCTTTAGCGGGAGTAGAAACAATGAGCAGTTCTTC
NA,TRBJ2-2,TRBV18,NA,CASSPGQRESGELFF,TGTGCCAGCTCACCGGGACAGCGGGAAAGCGGGGAGCTGTTTTTT
NA,TRBJ2-1,TRBV5-4,NA,CASSHAPGGGSNEQFF,TGTGCCAGCAGCCATGCTCCGGGAGGGGGCTCCAATGAGCAGTTCTTC
NA,TRBJ1-1,TRBV30,NA,CASDWRGAFF,TGTGCCTCGGACTGGCGGGGAGCTTTCTTT
NA,TRBJ2-7,TRBV28,NA,CASSLGYEQYF,TGTGCCAGCAGTTTAGGCTACGAGCAGTACTTC
NA,TRBJ1-5,TRBV5-5,NA,CASSLSRDSNQPQHF,TGTGCCAGCAGCTTGAGTAGGGACAGCAATCAGCCCCAGCATTTT
TRBD1,TRBJ1-1,TRBV11-3,once,CASSFAGTGRSEAFF,TGTGCCAGCAGCTTCGCCGGGACAGGGAGATCTGAAGCTTTCTTT
TRBD1,TRBJ1-1,TRBV9,NA,CASSVLRDRVTEAFF,TGTGCCAGCAGCGTCCTAAGGGACAGGGTGACTGAAGCTTTCTTT
TRBD1,TRBJ2-1,TRBV11-2,NA,CASSVQGNSYNEQFF,TGTGCCAGCAGCGTACAGGGGAACTCCTACAATGAGCAGTTCTTC
NA,TRBJ1-4,TRBV29-1,NA,CSVEDRGGEKLFF,TGCAGCGTTGAAGACAGGGGTGGAGAAAAACTGTTTTTT
NA,TRBJ1-5,TRBV27,NA,CASRATLLSPQHF,TGTGCCAGCAGAGCCACTTTGCTAAGTCCCCAGCATTTT
NA,TRBJ1-2,TRBV6-2/TRBV6-3,NA,CASSPLGAGYTF,TGTGCCAGCAGTCCCCTGGGGGCCGGCTACACCTTC
NA,TRBJ2-5,TRBV5-3,NA,CARSSVLGDGQETQYF,TGTGCCAGAAGCTCCGTCTTGGGAGACGGCCAAGAGACCCAGTACTTC
TRBD2,TRBJ2-1,TRBV6-5,few,CASRWGGRNEQFF,TGTGCCAGCAGATGGGGCGGGAGAAATGAGCAGTTCTTC
TRBD1,TRBJ1-2,TRBV15,few,CATHKGGSGNYGYTF,TGTGCCACCCACAAAGGGGGCTCGGGGAACTATGGCTACACCTTC
TRBD1,TRBJ1-5,TRBV6-2/TRBV6-3,NA,CASSGDRGQPQHF,TGTGCCAGCAGTGGGGACAGGGGACAGCCCCAGCATTTT
NA,TRBJ2-7,TRBV30,NA,CAWSGTTEQYF,TGTGCCTGGAGTGGAACTACCGAGCAGTACTTC